Listed below are T cell receptor beta chains from one sample, sequenced in a study of T cells in pancreatic ductal adenocarcinoma. Sequencing was performed with immunoSEQ multiplex PCR; in TCRdb, only in-frame clones are kept and a portion is missing. The profile shows roughly 100,000 clones, about 96% of them singletons. The sample was PBMCs. Receptors were obtained from a human donor with pancreatic ductal adenocarcinoma. Each CDR3 is given without its conserved first and last residue. Clone size is shown for a subset of rows, as once, few, many or a class of expanded clone.

v_call,clone_size,j_call,cdr3_aa
TRBV20-1,NA,TRBJ2-5,SGGLETQY
TRBV18,NA,TRBJ2-7,ASSLFSSRAVYEQY
TRBV6-6,NA,TRBJ1-1,ASSSGQGRGHTEAF
TRBV30,NA,TRBJ2-3,AWNSGSGADTQY
TRBV5-1,NA,TRBJ2-7,ASSDTPGGEQY
TRBV28,NA,TRBJ1-5,ASMQGYQPQH
TRBV27,NA,TRBJ1-2,ASSLGQGSFGYT
TRBV4-3,NA,TRBJ2-7,ASSRATSGSITYEQY
TRBV4-2,NA,TRBJ1-5,ASSQGTELNQPQH
TRBV6-1,few,TRBJ1-2,APRVVYGYT
TRBV27,NA,TRBJ1-5,ASSSTGAGNQPQH
TRBV5-1,NA,TRBJ2-7,ASSLDYEQY
TRBV1,NA,TRBJ2-2,TSSRTGCMRYAGELF
TRBV4-3,NA,TRBJ2-2,ASSQEGAGVGTGELF
TRBV6-5,NA,TRBJ2-2,ASSYSAGNTGELF
TRBV5-3,NA,TRBJ2-7,ARSLLRGQGGSPYEQY
TRBV7-2,NA,TRBJ2-7,ASSAWAKYEQY
TRBV10-3,NA,TRBJ2-2,ASTGQVTGTGELF
TRBV5-4,few,TRBJ2-5,ASSLARGTQETQY
TRBV19,NA,TRBJ2-2,ASRGVFGSGRELF
TRBV28,NA,TRBJ1-2,ASRPQGTYGYT
TRBV19,NA,TRBJ2-7,ASTGGLPYEQY
TRBV7-9,NA,TRBJ2-1,ASGLAGGSEQF